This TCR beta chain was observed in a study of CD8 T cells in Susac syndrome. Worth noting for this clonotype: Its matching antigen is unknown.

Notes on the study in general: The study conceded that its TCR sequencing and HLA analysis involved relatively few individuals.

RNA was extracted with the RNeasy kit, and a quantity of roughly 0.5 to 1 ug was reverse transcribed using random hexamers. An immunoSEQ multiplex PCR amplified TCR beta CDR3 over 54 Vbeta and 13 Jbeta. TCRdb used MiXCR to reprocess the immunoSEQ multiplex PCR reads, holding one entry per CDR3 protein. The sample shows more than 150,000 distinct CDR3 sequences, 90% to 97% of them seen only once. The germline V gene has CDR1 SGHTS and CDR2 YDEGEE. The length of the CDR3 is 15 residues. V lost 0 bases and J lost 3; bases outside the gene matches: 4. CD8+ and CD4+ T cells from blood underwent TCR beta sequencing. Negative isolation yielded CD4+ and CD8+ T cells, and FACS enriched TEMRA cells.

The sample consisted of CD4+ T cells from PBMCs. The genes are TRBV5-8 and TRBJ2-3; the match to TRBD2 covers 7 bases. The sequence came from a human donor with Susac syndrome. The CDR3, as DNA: TGTGCCAGCAGCTTGGCCGGGGGGAGGACAGATACGCAGTATTTT. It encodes CASSLAGGRTDTQYF.